This is a list of T cell receptor beta chains from one sample in a study of identifying expanded T cells in peripheral blood. Clones were sequenced by immunoSEQ multiplex PCR, and TCRdb holds only the in-frame ones, with some missing. Of around 84,000 clones listed, around 90% were seen once; the top ten hold approximately 7%. The sample taken for sequencing was blood. The receptors originated from a person aged 18 to 75 in good health. Each CDR3 is given with its conserved first and last residue. D genes are given only for firm matches. Rows may omit the clone size; those that give it use once, few, many or a size class.

cdr3_aa cdr3_nt j_call clone_size v_call d_call
CASSFSQGRGNEQFF TGTGCCAGCAGCTTTTCGCAGGGGAGGGGCAATGAGCAGTTCTTC TRBJ2-1 once TRBV11-3 NA
CAARGVLSTDTQYF TGTGCCGCCCGGGGGGTCCTTAGCACAGATACGCAGTATTTT TRBJ2-3 NA TRBV10-3 TRBD2
CASSIVPGNYGYTF TGTGCCAGTAGTATAGTACCAGGGAACTATGGCTACACCTTC TRBJ1-2 once TRBV19 NA
CASSETWGQGSGNTIYF TGTGCCAGCAGTGAAACCTGGGGACAGGGATCTGGAAACACCATATATTTT TRBJ1-3 NA TRBV6-1 TRBD1
CASQPQVISGNTIYF TGTGCCAGCCAACCTCAGGTGATCTCTGGAAACACCATATATTTT TRBJ1-3 NA TRBV2 NA
CSVIPSTDTQYF TGCAGCGTTATCCCTAGCACAGATACGCAGTATTTT TRBJ2-3 once TRBV29-1 NA
CASSEGRTGANVLTF TGTGCCAGCAGTGAAGGACGAACTGGGGCCAACGTCCTGACTTTC TRBJ2-6 NA TRBV6-4 NA
CSAGTSAYNEQFF TGCAGCGCTGGGACTAGCGCATACAATGAGCAGTTCTTC TRBJ2-1 NA TRBV29-1 TRBD2
CASSTSINRGGETQYF TGCGCCAGCAGCACCAGCATCAACAGGGGAGGAGAGACCCAGTACTTC TRBJ2-5 NA TRBV5-1 NA
CASSLSWDRGVTEAFF TGTGCCAGCAGCTTGTCTTGGGACAGGGGCGTCACTGAAGCTTTCTTT TRBJ1-1 NA TRBV7-8 TRBD1
CASSYARSQETQYF TGTGCCAGCAGTTACGCCCGGAGTCAAGAGACCCAGTACTTC TRBJ2-5 NA TRBV6-6 NA
CAINLSTDTQYF TGTGCCATCAATTTGAGCACAGATACGCAGTATTTT TRBJ2-3 NA TRBV10-3 NA
CASSILTANYGYTF TGTGCCAGTAGTATCCTGACAGCTAACTATGGCTACACCTTC TRBJ1-2 NA TRBV19 NA
CASSRAGGMNEQFF TGTGCCAGCAGTCGAGCGGGGGGGATGAATGAGCAGTTCTTC TRBJ2-1 NA TRBV6-4 TRBD2
CAVTQGRQPQHF TGTGCCGTCACCCAGGGGAGGCAGCCCCAGCATTTT TRBJ1-5 NA TRBV28 NA
CASSGGTVQETQYF TGTGCCAGCAGCGGTGGGACGGTTCAAGAGACCCAGTACTTC TRBJ2-5 NA TRBV7-9 NA
CASSMSSGIDGKTQYF TGTGCCAGTAGTATGAGTAGCGGGATAGATGGAAAGACCCAGTACTTC TRBJ2-5 NA TRBV19 TRBD2
CASSRSGTGNTGELFF TGTGCCAGCAGCCGGTCTGGGACAGGGAACACCGGGGAGCTGTTTTTT TRBJ2-2 once TRBV4-2 TRBD1
CASSLILAGGCEQYF TGTGCCAGCAGCTTAATACTAGCGGGAGGGTGCGAGCAGTACTTC TRBJ2-7 NA TRBV7-3 TRBD2
CASLSGDSYEQYF TGTGCCAGCCTCAGCGGGGACTCCTACGAGCAGTACTTC TRBJ2-7 NA TRBV19 TRBD2
CASSANLHTGELFF TGTGCCAGCAGCGCCAACTTACACACCGGGGAGCTGTTTTTT TRBJ2-2 NA TRBV7-3 NA
CAWDWRLGETQYF TGTGCCTGGGACTGGCGCCTAGGAGAGACCCAGTACTTC TRBJ2-5 NA TRBV30 NA
CASSERLRSYSGANVLTF TGTGCCAGCAGTGAGCGCCTCCGGTCTTACTCTGGGGCCAACGTCCTGACTTTC TRBJ2-6 NA TRBV2 NA
CASSETGEESPLHF TGTGCCAGCAGTGAAACGGGGGAAGAATCACCCCTCCACTTT TRBJ1-6 NA TRBV6-4 NA
CASSPSATRTIYF TGTGCCAGCAGCCCGAGTGCAACGCGCACCATATATTTT TRBJ1-3 NA TRBV7-9 NA
CASSRGGTGFSGGANVLTF TGTGCTAGTTCCCGTGGGGGGACAGGGTTCTCTGGTGGGGCCAACGTCCTGACTTTC TRBJ2-6 NA TRBV12-5 TRBD1
CASSESQGENNYNEQFF TGCGCCAGCAGTGAGTCCCAGGGAGAGAATAATTACAATGAGCAGTTCTTC TRBJ2-1 NA TRBV10-1 NA
CAWSGDSRNTIYF TGTGCCTGGAGTGGGGACAGCAGAAACACCATATATTTT TRBJ1-3 few TRBV30 TRBD1
CASSLRGASTDTQYF TGCGCCAGCAGCCTGCGGGGGGCGAGCACAGATACGCAGTATTTT TRBJ2-3 NA TRBV5-1 TRBD2
CAWSIGTGLSYEQYF TGTGCCTGGAGCATAGGGACAGGGCTCTCCTACGAGCAGTACTTC TRBJ2-7 NA TRBV30 TRBD1
CASSPHLPGRGGEAFF TGTGCCAGCAGCCCTCATCTCCCGGGAAGGGGAGGTGAAGCTTTCTTT TRBJ1-1 NA TRBV7-2 NA
CASSYSGTNIQYF TGTGCCAGCAGTTACTCCGGGACGAACATTCAGTACTTC TRBJ2-4 NA TRBV6-5 NA
CASSEAPWGRVF TGTGCCAGCAGTGAAGCGCCGTGGGGGCGGGTCTTC TRBJ2-1 few TRBV6-1 NA
CATSRDYRDGYTF TGTGCCACCAGCAGAGATTACAGGGACGGCTACACCTTC TRBJ1-2 NA TRBV15 NA
CASSLNVPTSRGEQFF TGTGCCAGCAGCTTAAACGTACCTACCTCTAGGGGAGAGCAGTTCTTC TRBJ2-1 NA TRBV7-3 NA
CASSYSAGDSYEQYF TGTGCCAGCAGTTACTCGGCGGGGGACAGCTACGAGCAGTACTTC TRBJ2-7 NA TRBV6-6 NA
CASSLVGQRFSGNTIYF TGCGCCAGCAGCTTGGTTGGACAGCGCTTCTCTGGAAACACCATATATTTT TRBJ1-3 NA TRBV5-1 NA
CASSSQGGGPYEQYF TGTGCCAGCAGTTCCCAGGGGGGAGGGCCCTACGAGCAGTACTTC TRBJ2-7 NA TRBV27 NA
CASSSGLAEPWGEQFF TGTGCCAGCAGTAGTGGACTAGCGGAACCTTGGGGTGAGCAGTTCTTC TRBJ2-1 once TRBV28 TRBD2
CASSPGGRSGGYEQYF TGTGCCAGCAGCCCAGGGGGCAGGAGCGGGGGTTACGAGCAGTACTTC TRBJ2-7 NA TRBV28 NA
CASTFNTGTGYGYTF TGTGCCAGCACCTTCAATACCGGGACAGGGTATGGCTACACCTTC TRBJ1-2 NA TRBV2 TRBD1
CASSPGTGFGNSPLHF TGTGCCAGCAGCCCAGGGACAGGGTTCGGTAATTCACCCCTCCACTTT TRBJ1-6 NA TRBV11-2 TRBD1